This TCR beta chain is drawn from a study of cytomegalovirus exposure and HLA in healthy donors. Broader study findings: Presence/absence analyses assumed roughly uniform sequencing depth across donors, which may not hold. In vitro testing confirmed three CMV-associated chains as specific for CMV antigens. For most TCR beta V segments, an earlier analysis put the productive rate at about 87% or about 30% of the time.

Points on this clone: The antigen remains undetermined.

Primers for the PCR totalled 60 Vbeta and 13 Jbeta. Data came from immunoSEQ multiplex PCR; TCRdb stores just in-frame clones and leaves some out. This table holds 150,000 to 200,000 clones, approximately 81% found once. This clonotype was obtained from a young man in good health and CMV-seropositive. The sample taken for sequencing was PBMCs.

This CDR3 is CASSQDRQGAYSPLHF. As DNA, the CDR3 is TGTGCCAGCAGCCAAGATCGACAGGGGGCATACTCACCCCTCCACTTT. The chain uses TRBV4-2 and TRBJ1-6, with 10 bases aligning to TRBD1. The V gene's germline CDR1 is LGHNA and CDR2 YNFKEQ. CDR3 length: 16 amino acids. V lost 0 bases and J lost 10; bases outside the gene matches: 6.